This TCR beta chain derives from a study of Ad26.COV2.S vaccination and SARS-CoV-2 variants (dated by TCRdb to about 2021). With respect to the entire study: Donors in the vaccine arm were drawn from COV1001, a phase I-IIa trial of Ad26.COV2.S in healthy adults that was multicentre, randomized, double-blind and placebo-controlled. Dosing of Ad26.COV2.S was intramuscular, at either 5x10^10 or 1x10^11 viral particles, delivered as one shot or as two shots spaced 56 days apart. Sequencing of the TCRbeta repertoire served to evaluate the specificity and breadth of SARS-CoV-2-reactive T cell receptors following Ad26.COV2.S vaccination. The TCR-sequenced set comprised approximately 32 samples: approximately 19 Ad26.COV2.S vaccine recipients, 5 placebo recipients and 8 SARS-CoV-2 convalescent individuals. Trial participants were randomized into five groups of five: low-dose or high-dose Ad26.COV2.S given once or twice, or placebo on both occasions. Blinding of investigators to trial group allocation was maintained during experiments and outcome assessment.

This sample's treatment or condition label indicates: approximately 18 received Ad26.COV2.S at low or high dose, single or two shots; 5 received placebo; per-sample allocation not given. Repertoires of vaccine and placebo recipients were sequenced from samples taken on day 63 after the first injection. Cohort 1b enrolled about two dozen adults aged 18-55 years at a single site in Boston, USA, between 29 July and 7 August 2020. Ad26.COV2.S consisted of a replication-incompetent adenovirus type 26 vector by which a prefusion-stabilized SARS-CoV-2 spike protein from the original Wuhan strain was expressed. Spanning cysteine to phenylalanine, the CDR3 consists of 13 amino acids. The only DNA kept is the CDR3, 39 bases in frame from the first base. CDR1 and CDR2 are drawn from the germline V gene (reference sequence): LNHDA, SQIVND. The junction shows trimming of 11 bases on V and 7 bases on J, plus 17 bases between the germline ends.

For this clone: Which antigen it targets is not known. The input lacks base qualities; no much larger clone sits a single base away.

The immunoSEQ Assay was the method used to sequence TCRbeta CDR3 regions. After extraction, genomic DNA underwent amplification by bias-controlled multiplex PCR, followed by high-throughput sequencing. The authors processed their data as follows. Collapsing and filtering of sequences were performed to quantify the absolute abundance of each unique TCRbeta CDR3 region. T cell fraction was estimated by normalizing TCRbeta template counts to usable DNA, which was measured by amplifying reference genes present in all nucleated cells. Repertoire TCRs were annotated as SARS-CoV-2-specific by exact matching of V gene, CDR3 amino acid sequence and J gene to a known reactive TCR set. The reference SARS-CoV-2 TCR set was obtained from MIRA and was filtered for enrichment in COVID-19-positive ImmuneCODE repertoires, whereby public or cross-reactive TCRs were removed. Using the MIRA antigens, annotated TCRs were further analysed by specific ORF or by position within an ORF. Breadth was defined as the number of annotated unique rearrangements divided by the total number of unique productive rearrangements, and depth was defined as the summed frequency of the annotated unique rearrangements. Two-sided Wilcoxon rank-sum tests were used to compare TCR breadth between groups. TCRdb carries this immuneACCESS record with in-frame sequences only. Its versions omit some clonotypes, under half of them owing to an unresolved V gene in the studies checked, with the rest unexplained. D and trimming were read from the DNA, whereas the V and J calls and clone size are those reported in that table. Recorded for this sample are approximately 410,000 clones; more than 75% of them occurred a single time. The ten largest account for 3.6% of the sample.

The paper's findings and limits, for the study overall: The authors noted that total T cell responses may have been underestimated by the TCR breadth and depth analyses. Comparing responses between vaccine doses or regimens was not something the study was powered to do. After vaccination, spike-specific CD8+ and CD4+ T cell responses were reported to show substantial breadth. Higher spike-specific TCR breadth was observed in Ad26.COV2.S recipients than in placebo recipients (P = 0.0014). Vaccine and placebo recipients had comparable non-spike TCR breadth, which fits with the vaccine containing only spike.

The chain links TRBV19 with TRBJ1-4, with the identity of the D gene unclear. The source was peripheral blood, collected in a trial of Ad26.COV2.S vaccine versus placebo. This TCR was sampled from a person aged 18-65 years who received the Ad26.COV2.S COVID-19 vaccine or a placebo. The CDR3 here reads CAANRNLGEKLFF. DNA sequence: TGTGCCGCGAACCGGAATTTGGGTGAAAAACTGTTTTTT.